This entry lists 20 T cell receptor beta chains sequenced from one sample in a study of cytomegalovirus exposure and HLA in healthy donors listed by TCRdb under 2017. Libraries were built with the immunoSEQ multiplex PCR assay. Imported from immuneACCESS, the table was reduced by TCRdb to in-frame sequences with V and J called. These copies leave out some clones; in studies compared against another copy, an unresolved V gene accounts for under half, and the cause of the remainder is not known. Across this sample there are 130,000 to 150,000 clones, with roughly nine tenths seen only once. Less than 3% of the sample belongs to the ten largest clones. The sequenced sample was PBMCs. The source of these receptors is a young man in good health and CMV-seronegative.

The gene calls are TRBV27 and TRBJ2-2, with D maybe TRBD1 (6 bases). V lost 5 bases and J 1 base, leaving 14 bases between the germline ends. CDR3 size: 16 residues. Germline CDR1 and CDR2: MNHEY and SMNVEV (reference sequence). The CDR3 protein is CASSPVRTVNTGELFF. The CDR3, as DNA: TGTGCCAGCAGTCCAGTCCGGACAGTGAACACCGGGGAGCTGTTTTTT.

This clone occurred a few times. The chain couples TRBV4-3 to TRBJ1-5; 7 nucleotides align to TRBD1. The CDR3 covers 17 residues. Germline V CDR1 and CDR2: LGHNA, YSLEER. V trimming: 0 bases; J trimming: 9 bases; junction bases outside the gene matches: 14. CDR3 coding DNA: TGCGCCAGCAGCCAAGATCACCCGGACAGGCCCTCTGGGCCCCAGCATTTT. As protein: CASSQDHPDRPSGPQHF.

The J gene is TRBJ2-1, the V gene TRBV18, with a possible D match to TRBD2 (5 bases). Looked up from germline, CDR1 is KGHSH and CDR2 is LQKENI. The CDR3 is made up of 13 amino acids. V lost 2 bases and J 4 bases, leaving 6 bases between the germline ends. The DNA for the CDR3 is TGTGCCAGCTCACCAGGACTGTACAATGAGCAGTTCTTC. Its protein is CASSPGLYNEQFF.

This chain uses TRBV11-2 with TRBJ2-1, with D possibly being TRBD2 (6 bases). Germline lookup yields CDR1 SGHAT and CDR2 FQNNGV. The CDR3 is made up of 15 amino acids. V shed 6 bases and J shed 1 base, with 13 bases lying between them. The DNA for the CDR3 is TGTGCCAGCAGGTCGACTGGGGGGTCCTACAATGAGCAGTTCTTC. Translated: CASRSTGGSYNEQFF.

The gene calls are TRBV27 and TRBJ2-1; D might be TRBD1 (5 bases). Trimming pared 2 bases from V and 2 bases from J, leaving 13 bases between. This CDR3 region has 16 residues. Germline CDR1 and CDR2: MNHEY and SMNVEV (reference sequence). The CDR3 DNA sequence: TGTGCCAGCAGTTTACGGCGACAGAAACCCTACAATGAGCAGTTCTTC. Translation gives CASSLRRQKPYNEQFF.

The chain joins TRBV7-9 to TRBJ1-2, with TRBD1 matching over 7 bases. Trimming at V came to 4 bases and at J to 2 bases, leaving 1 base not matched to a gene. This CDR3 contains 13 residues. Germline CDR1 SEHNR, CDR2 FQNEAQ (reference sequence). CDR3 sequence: CASSSQGNYGYTF. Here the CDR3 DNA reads TGTGCCAGCAGCTCACAGGGGAACTATGGCTACACCTTC.

DNA of the CDR3: TGTGCCAGCTCACCCAGTTTTGGCTACACCTTC. This translates into CASSPSFGYTF. The chain joins TRBV18 to TRBJ1-2; D is uncertain. The CDR3 has 11 amino acids. V lost 3 bases, J lost 7 bases, and 6 bases lay in between. Per germline, CDR1 KGHSH and CDR2 LQKENI.

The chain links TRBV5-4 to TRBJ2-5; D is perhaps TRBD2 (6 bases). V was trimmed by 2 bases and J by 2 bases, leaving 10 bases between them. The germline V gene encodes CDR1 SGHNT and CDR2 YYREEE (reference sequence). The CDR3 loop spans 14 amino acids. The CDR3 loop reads CASSLERAQETQYF. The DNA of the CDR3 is TGTGCCAGCAGCTTAGAGCGGGCTCAAGAGACCCAGTACTTC.

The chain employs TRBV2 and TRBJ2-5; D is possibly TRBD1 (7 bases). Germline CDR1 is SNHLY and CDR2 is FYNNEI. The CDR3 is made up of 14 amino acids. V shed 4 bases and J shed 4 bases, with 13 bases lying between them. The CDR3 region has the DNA TGTGCCAGCAGTGTCAACAGGGGAGGAGAGACCCAGTACTTC. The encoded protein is CASSVNRGGETQYF.

The CDR3 DNA is TGCGCCAGCAGCTTGGGGGACAGGTCGGACTACGAGCAGTACTTC. Protein product: CASSLGDRSDYEQYF. The chain joins TRBV5-1 to TRBJ2-7; 8 nucleotides agree with TRBD1. Trimming at V came to 0 bases and at J to 3 bases, leaving 5 bases not matched to a gene. CDR1 and CDR2 (germline): SGHRS, YFSETQ. The CDR3 covers 15 residues.

This CDR3 is CASSQEEGHTDTQYF. The CDR3 bases are TGTGCCAGCAGCCAAGAAGAGGGTCACACAGATACGCAGTATTTT. V is TRBV4-2 and J is TRBJ2-3, with D tentatively TRBD2 (5 bases). Germline V gives CDR1 LGHNA, CDR2 YNFKEQ. V lost 0 bases and J lost 2, with 9 bases in between. This CDR3 has 15 amino acids.

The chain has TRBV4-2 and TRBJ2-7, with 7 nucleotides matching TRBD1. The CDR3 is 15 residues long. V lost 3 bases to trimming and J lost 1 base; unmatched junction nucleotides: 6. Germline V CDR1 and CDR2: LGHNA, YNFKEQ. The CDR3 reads CASSHGRDSSYEQYF. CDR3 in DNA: TGTGCCAGCAGCCATGGCCGGGACAGTTCCTACGAGCAGTACTTC.

This CDR3 is CASSRERWNTIYF. CDR3 nucleotides: TGTGCCAGTAGTCGGGAACGTTGGAACACCATATATTTT. The rearrangement uses TRBV19 and TRBJ1-3; D remains unclear. Germline CDR1 reads LNHDA; CDR2 reads SQIVND (reference sequence). With 5 bases removed from V and 7 bases from J, the gap between germline ends came to 12 bases. CDR3 length equals 13 residues.

CDR3 nucleotides: TGTGCCAGCAGCCTTGGAACGGGACAAAATTACGAGCAGTACTTC. It codes for CASSLGTGQNYEQYF. The rearrangement links TRBV28 to TRBJ2-7; D perhaps matches TRBD1 (6 bases). There are 15 residues in the CDR3. V was pared by 6 bases and J by 4 bases, with 19 bases between. The germline CDR1 and CDR2 sequences are MDHEN and SYDVKM.

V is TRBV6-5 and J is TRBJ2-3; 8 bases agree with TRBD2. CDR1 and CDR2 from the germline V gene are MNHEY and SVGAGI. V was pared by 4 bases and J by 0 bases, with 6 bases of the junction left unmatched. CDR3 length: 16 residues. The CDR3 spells CASSSYSGMSTDTQYF. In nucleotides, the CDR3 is TGTGCCAGCAGTTCTTATAGCGGGATGAGCACAGATACGCAGTATTTT.

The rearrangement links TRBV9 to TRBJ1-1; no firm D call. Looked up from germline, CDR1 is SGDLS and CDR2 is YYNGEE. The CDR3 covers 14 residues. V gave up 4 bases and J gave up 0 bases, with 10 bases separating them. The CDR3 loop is CASSSQVLNTEAFF. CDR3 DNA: TGTGCCAGCAGCTCGCAGGTATTGAACACTGAAGCTTTCTTT.

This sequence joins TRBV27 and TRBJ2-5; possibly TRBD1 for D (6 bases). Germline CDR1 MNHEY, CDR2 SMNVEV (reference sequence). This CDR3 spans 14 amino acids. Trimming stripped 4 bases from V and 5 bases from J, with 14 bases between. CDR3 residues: CASSYRDPAETQYF. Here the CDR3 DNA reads TGTGCCAGCAGTTACAGGGATCCGGCGGAGACCCAGTACTTC.

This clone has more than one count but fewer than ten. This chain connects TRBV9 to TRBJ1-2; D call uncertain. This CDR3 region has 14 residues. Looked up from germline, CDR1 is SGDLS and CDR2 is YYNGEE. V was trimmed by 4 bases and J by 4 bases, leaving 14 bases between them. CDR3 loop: CASSTPYGGYGYTF. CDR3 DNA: TGTGCCAGCAGCACGCCGTATGGAGGCTATGGCTACACCTTC.

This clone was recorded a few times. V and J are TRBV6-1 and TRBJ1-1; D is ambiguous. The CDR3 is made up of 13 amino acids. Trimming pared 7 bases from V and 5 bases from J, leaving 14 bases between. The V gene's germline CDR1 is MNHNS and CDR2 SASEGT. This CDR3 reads CASNLRDKTEAFF. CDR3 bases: TGTGCCAGCAACCTACGGGATAAGACTGAAGCTTTCTTT.

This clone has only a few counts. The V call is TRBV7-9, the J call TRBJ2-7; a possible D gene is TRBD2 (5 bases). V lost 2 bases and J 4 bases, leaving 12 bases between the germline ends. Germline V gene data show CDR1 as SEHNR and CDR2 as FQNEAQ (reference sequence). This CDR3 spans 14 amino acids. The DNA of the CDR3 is TGTGCCAGCAGCTTAACACGGGGAATGTACGAGCAGTACTTC. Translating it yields CASSLTRGMYEQYF.